The clone carrying this TCR beta chain was found many times. Documented time point: after trial treatment. Sample treatment: LDRT plus nivolumab, ipilimumab, low-dose cyclophosphamide and aspirin (RACIN trial). With 2 bases clipped from V and 6 bases from J, the junction kept 7 bases outside the gene matches. The CDR3 is 14 residues long. The germline CDR1 and CDR2 sequences are SGHVS and FQNEAQ. The data derive from a study of low-dose radiotherapy and immunotherapy resistance in tumors. TRAV- and TRBV-specific primers, spanning alpha and beta chains, primed first-strand cDNA. With a V-primer adapter and a constant-region primer, TCRs were amplified for around 21 PCR cycles. TCRdb called the reads again in MiXCR, with one record for every CDR3 protein. The sample has approximately 42,000 distinct CDR3 sequences, about 25% seen once.

The chain carries TRBV7-8 and TRBJ2-7; 7 nucleotides line up with TRBD2. The specimen was PBMCs, collected after low-dose radiotherapy plus immunotherapy. The sequence was obtained from a male donor with prostate cancer. CDR3 sequence reads: CASSLSSGVGEQYF. CDR3 in DNA: TGTGCCAGCAGCTTATCCAGCGGGGTTGGCGAGCAGTACTTC. Filled out from reference TRBV7-8 and TRBJ2-7, the complete variable domain reads GAGVSQSPRYKVAKRGQDVALRCDPISGHVSLFWYQQALGQGPEFLTYFQNEAQLDKSGLPSDRFFAERPEGSVSTLKIQRTQQEDSAVYLCASSLSSGVGEQYFGPGTRLTVT.